This T cell receptor (beta chain) was observed in a study of early T cells in non-severe SARS-CoV-2 infection. In this sample, this clonotype turned up many times. Trimming cost V 5 bases and J 0 bases; bases outside gene matches: 4. The CDR3 is 15 residues long. In TCRdb, the 5' RACE reads were re-called with MiXCR into one record per CDR3 protein. The repertoire includes fewer than 40,000 distinct CDR3 sequences, around 4.1% of them detected once, and roughly 5.5% sits in the top ten. The origin of this receptor is an adult who was a healthcare worker with PCR-confirmed SARS-CoV-2 infection or an uninfected control (not recorded which). Sequenced sample: whole blood. This chain uses TRBV12-3 or TRBV12-4 with TRBJ2-3; 8 bases map to TRBD2. CDR3 protein: CASSGGGSSTDTQYF. The CDR3 DNA reads as TGTGCCAGCAGTGGCGGGGGGTCGAGCACAGATACGCAGTATTTT.